Below, one TCR beta chain is given with its context. These data originate in a study of blood T cell repertoires in COVID-19. The CDR3 runs to 15 residues. Trimming took 5 bases from V and 1 from J, leaving 11 bases between them. The germline gives CDR1 SGHTA, CDR2 FQGNSA. Sequencing used immunoSEQ multiplex PCR; TCRdb keeps in-frame clones, though not all of them. Of about 200,000 clones listed, about 84% are singletons. The gene calls are TRBV7-2 and TRBJ1-4; no reliable D call. The specimen was peripheral blood. The TCR originated in a woman older than 75 with acute or convalescent COVID-19. Here the CDR3 DNA reads TGTGCCAGCAGCCTCCTCAGGAAAACTAATGAAAAACTGTTTTTT. It encodes CASSLLRKTNEKLFF.